The 24 T cell receptor beta chains given below trace back to one sample, sequenced in a study of siplizumab effects on memory and regulatory T cells. Data came from immunoSEQ multiplex PCR; TCRdb stores just in-frame clones and leaves some out. This sample carries tens of thousands of clones, 87% of them seen once, and the ten largest clones take 0.3% to 0.45%. Sequenced: naive CD8+ T cells sorted from blood. All receptors derive from a human donor in good health.

The CDR3: CASSLTGTAHEQYF. The CDR3 coding sequence is TGTGCCAGCAGCCTCACCGGGACAGCCCACGAGCAGTACTTC. The V gene is TRBV7-2, the J gene TRBJ2-7; 7 nucleotides match TRBD1. Trimming at V came to 5 bases and at J to 5 bases, leaving 9 bases not matched to a gene. CDR1 and CDR2 from the germline V gene are SGHTA and FQGNSA. The CDR3 sequence is 14 residues long.

The chain is built from TRBV4-1 and TRBJ1-5; D unclear. Trimming took off 0 bases at V and 7 bases at J, with 7 bases between the two ends. Germline loops: CDR1 MGHRA, CDR2 YSYEKL. CDR3 length: 13 residues. CDR3 loop: CASSQEGVQPQHF. The CDR3 coding sequence is TGCGCCAGCAGCCAAGAAGGAGTACAGCCCCAGCATTTT.

The J gene is TRBJ1-3, the V gene TRBV7-9; TRBD1 agrees at 8 bases. CDR3 length equals 19 residues. Trimming cost V 5 bases and J 2 bases; bases outside gene matches: 17. Germline V gives CDR1 SEHNR, CDR2 FQNEAQ (reference sequence). Written as DNA, the CDR3 is TGTGCCAGCAGCACGACCGTGACAGGGGATCTTCGCCCTGGAAACACCATATATTTT. Its protein is CASSTTVTGDLRPGNTIYF.

V gene TRBV6-5 combines with J gene TRBJ2-5; D possibly uses TRBD1 or TRBD2 (6 bases each). Germline V CDR1 and CDR2: MNHEY, SVGAGI. V was pared by 6 bases and J by 5 bases, with 19 bases between. The CDR3 extends over 15 amino acids. This CDR3 reads CASRGGLLKQETQYF. In DNA form, the CDR3 reads TGTGCCAGCAGGGGGGGCCTCTTAAAACAGGAGACCCAGTACTTC.

This chain uses TRBV7-2 with TRBJ1-5; D gene ambiguous. V lost 2 bases, J lost 0 bases, and 5 bases lay in between. CDR3 length: 14 amino acids. Germline CDR1 SGHTA, CDR2 FQGNSA. The CDR3 DNA reads TGTGCCAGCAGCTTACTGGTTAGCAATCAGCCCCAGCATTTT. As protein: CASSLLVSNQPQHF.

This sequence joins TRBV6-6 and TRBJ2-2; a possible D gene is TRBD1 (5 bases). The CDR3 covers 12 residues. Per germline, CDR1 MNHNY and CDR2 SVGAGI (reference sequence). Trimming took 6 bases from V and 5 from J, leaving 7 bases between them. CDR3 sequence reads: CASSPGTGELFF. The CDR3 coding sequence is TGTGCCAGCAGCCCAGGGACCGGGGAGCTGTTTTTT.

The chain uses TRBV12-5 and TRBJ2-1, with TRBD2 matching 7 bases. The CDR3 loop spans 16 amino acids. Germline trimming cut 1 base from V and 5 bases from J; bases unmatched to any gene: 8. Germline CDR1 and CDR2: LGHNT and FRNRAP. In nucleotides, the CDR3 is TGTGCTAGTGGTTTGGATCTTAGCGGGTGGGACAATGAGCAGTTCTTC. Its translation is CASGLDLSGWDNEQFF. The whole variable domain, filled in from reference TRBV12-5 and TRBJ2-1, reads DARVTQTPRHKVTEMGQEVTMRCQPILGHNTVFWYRQTMMQGLELLAYFRNRAPLDDSGMPKDRFSAEMPDATLATLKIQPSEPRDSAVYFCASGLDLSGWDNEQFFGPGTRLTVL.

This chain links TRBV15 with TRBJ2-1; 12 bases fit TRBD2. This CDR3 region has 17 residues. CDR1 LNHNV and CDR2 YYDKDF come from the germline V gene (reference sequence). Trimming took 0 bases from V and 4 from J; bases not matched to a gene: 4. The CDR3 DNA follows: TGTGCCACCAGCAGAGATTCTGGGACTAGCGGGTACAATGAGCAGTTCTTC. This translates into CATSRDSGTSGYNEQFF.

The chain links TRBV12-5 to TRBJ2-7; 9 bases match TRBD1. The CDR3 has 17 amino acids. Trimming cost V 6 bases and J 2 bases; bases outside gene matches: 14. Germline loops: CDR1 LGHNT, CDR2 FRNRAP. CDR3 region: CASGFILPGQGAYEQYF. The CDR3 DNA sequence: TGTGCTAGTGGATTTATTCTACCGGGACAGGGTGCCTACGAGCAGTACTTC.

The genes are TRBV5-6 and TRBJ2-7, with 9 nucleotides matching TRBD1. Trimming cost V 0 bases and J 5 bases; bases outside gene matches: 6. The CDR3 is 15 residues long. The germline V gene has CDR1 SGHDT and CDR2 YYEEEE. CDR3 protein: CASSLAGQGPHEQYF. CDR3 nucleotides: TGTGCCAGCAGCTTGGCTGGACAGGGGCCCCACGAGCAGTACTTC.

This chain links TRBV5-1 with TRBJ1-1; D might be TRBD1 (6 bases). This CDR3 comprises 16 residues. Germline values: CDR1 SGHRS, CDR2 YFSETQ. The ends were cut back, 0 bases at V and 0 bases at J, with 12 bases in the middle. The DNA of the CDR3 is TGCGCCAGCAGCTTGGGGATACAGGGAATGAACACTGAAGCTTTCTTT. Its translation is CASSLGIQGMNTEAFF.

The gene calls are TRBV5-1 and TRBJ2-1; 14 nucleotides agree with TRBD2. The CDR3 is 17 residues long. The germline V gene encodes CDR1 SGHRS and CDR2 YFSETQ. Unmatched junction bases numbered 1, after V lost 2 bases and J lost 0 bases. The CDR3 reads CASSFGTSGGSYNEQFF. As DNA, the CDR3 is TGCGCCAGCAGCTTTGGGACTAGCGGGGGCTCCTACAATGAGCAGTTCTTC.

This clone appeared once. The rearrangement joins TRBV11-3 to TRBJ2-7, with TRBD2 identical over 9 bases. Germline V gene sequence: CDR1 SGHNT, CDR2 YENEEA. This CDR3 has 15 amino acids. V dropped 2 bases and J dropped 2; count of bases not matched to a gene: 4. Here the CDR3 reads CASSLLAGYPYEQYF. The CDR3 coding sequence is TGTGCCAGCAGCTTACTAGCGGGATACCCCTACGAGCAGTACTTC. Complete variable domain (other parts from reference TRBV11-3 and TRBJ2-7): EAGVVQSPRYKIIEKKQPVAFWCNPISGHNTLYWYLQNLGQGPELLIRYENEEAVDDSQLPKDRFSAERLKGVDSTLKIQPAELGDSAVYLCASSLLAGYPYEQYFGPGTRLTVT.

The chain has TRBV5-4 and TRBJ2-7; 11 nucleotides align to TRBD2. The CDR3 has 14 amino acids. The trim removed 2 bases at V and 6 bases at J, leaving 4 bases unmatched. Germline values: CDR1 SGHNT, CDR2 YYREEE (reference sequence). CDR3 bases: TGTGCCAGCAGCTTCCTAGCGGGAGGACGCGAGCAGTACTTC. Its protein is CASSFLAGGREQYF.

This chain uses TRBV5-5 with TRBJ2-1, with D unresolved. CDR1 is SGHKS and CDR2 is YYEKEE in the germline V gene (reference sequence). The CDR3 contains 16 residues. Trimming pared 0 bases from V and 0 bases from J, leaving 10 bases between. In nucleotides, the CDR3 is TGTGCCAGCAGCTTGGTGGGGTCAAGCTCCTACAATGAGCAGTTCTTC. This encodes CASSLVGSSSYNEQFF.

This rearrangement joins TRBV14 to TRBJ2-7, with D tentatively TRBD1 (5 bases). V dropped 0 bases and J dropped 5 bases, with 5 bases sitting between them. The CDR3 consists of 12 residues. In germline, CDR1 is SGHDN, CDR2 FVKESK. The CDR3 DNA follows: TGTGCCAGCAGCCAAGACAGGGACGAGCAGTACTTC. Translated: CASSQDRDEQYF. The full variable domain, with the rest looked up from reference TRBV14 and TRBJ2-7, is EAGVTQFPSHSVIEKGQTVTLRCDPISGHDNLYWYRRVMGKEIKFLLHFVKESKQDESGMPNNRFLAERTGGTYSTLKVQPAELEDSGVYFCASSQDRDEQYFGPGTRLTVT.

This chain joins TRBV11-2 and TRBJ2-1, with D perhaps given as TRBD1 or TRBD2 (5 bases each). Between the trimmed V and J ends, which lost 0 bases and 5 bases, there was a span of 17 bases. Germline V gene data show CDR1 as SGHAT and CDR2 as FQNNGV. This CDR3 contains 17 residues. CDR3 nucleotide sequence: TGTGCCAGCAGCTTAGAATTAGGACGAGCGGACAACAATGAGCAGTTCTTC. Translated, it gives CASSLELGRADNNEQFF.

J is TRBJ2-3 and V is TRBV15; D gene unclear. Germline V gene sequence: CDR1 LNHNV, CDR2 YYDKDF (reference sequence). The CDR3 totals 15 residues. V was trimmed by 8 bases and J by 0 bases, leaving 15 bases between them. DNA of the CDR3: TGTGCCACCGCCCCCTTACCAACCAGCACAGATACGCAGTATTTT. As protein: CATAPLPTSTDTQYF. The whole variable domain, filled in from reference TRBV15 and TRBJ2-3, reads DAMVIQNPRYQVTQFGKPVTLSCSQTLNHNVMYWYQQKSSQAPKLLFHYYDKDFNNEADTPDNFQSRRPNTSFCFLDIRSPGLGDTAMYLCATAPLPTSTDTQYFGPGTRLTVL.

The chain couples TRBV11-2 to TRBJ2-1; TRBD2 agrees at 13 bases. CDR1 SGHAT and CDR2 FQNNGV come from the germline V gene. The CDR3 covers 17 residues. The ends lost 6 bases at V and 3 bases at J; junction bases unmatched: 8. The CDR3 here is CASSLGTSGTVYNEQFF. The CDR3 coding sequence is TGTGCCAGCAGTCTCGGGACTAGCGGGACGGTCTACAATGAGCAGTTCTTC.

The V call is TRBV5-4, the J call TRBJ2-1; D is undetermined. V was shortened by 0 bases and J by 6 bases, with 13 bases between the two germline ends. Per the germline V gene, CDR1 is SGHNT and CDR2 is YYREEE (reference sequence). The length of the CDR3 is 15 residues. The CDR3 region has the DNA TGTGCCAGCAGCTTGGTTAATGCCTGGATCAATGAGCAGTTCTTC. As protein: CASSLVNAWINEQFF.

V and J are TRBV11-2 and TRBJ2-1, with a tentative D call TRBD2 (6 bases). V gave up 3 bases and J gave up 3 bases, with 6 bases separating them. The CDR3 spans 13 residues. CDR1 is SGHAT and CDR2 is FQNNGV in the germline V gene. CDR3 sequence (DNA): TGTGCCAGCAGCTTGGACTACTACAATGAGCAGTTCTTC. This translates into CASSLDYYNEQFF.

This clone was seen a few times. This chain joins TRBV13 and TRBJ1-1, with a weak D call TRBD1 (6 bases). The V gene's germline CDR1 is PRHDT and CDR2 FYEKMQ (reference sequence). The CDR3 contains 15 residues. Trimming took off 5 bases at V and 5 bases at J, with 18 bases between the two ends. Here the CDR3 reads CASSPTAGGGTEAFF. CDR3 nucleotide sequence: TGTGCCAGCAGCCCAACCGCAGGAGGGGGGACTGAAGCTTTCTTT.

As DNA, the CDR3 is TGTGCCAGCAGCTTAGGGACAGGGATTGGGAACGAGCAGTACTTC. Its translation is CASSLGTGIGNEQYF. V and J are TRBV7-9 and TRBJ2-7; TRBD1 matches 8 bases. Germline trimming cut 1 base from V and 5 bases from J; bases unmatched to any gene: 7. Germline CDR1 SEHNR, CDR2 FQNEAQ (reference sequence). The CDR3 is 15 amino acids.

The V gene is TRBV5-4, the J gene TRBJ2-7; 13 bases line up with TRBD2. The CDR3 is 15 amino acids. J was trimmed by 3 bases and V by 3 bases; bases with no gene match: 3. Germline values: CDR1 SGHNT, CDR2 YYREEE (reference sequence). The CDR3 region is CASSSGLAGDYEQYF. CDR3 coding DNA: TGTGCCAGCAGCTCAGGACTAGCGGGAGACTACGAGCAGTACTTC. Complete variable domain (other parts from reference TRBV5-4 and TRBJ2-7): ETGVTQSPTHLIKTRGQQVTLRCSSQSGHNTVSWYQQALGQGPQFIFQYYREEENGRGNFPPRFSGLQFPNYSSELNVNALELDDSALYLCASSSGLAGDYEQYFGPGTRLTVT.